This record looks at one T cell receptor beta chain sequence and its context. Its antigen is not known. V lost 0 bases and J lost 3, with 17 bases in between. The CDR3 totals 17 residues. Germline V gene lookup returns CDR1 LGHNA and CDR2 YSLEER. Sequencing used immunoSEQ multiplex PCR; TCRdb keeps in-frame clones, though not all of them. The data contain about 7,800 clones, around 68% of them singletons. This sample is drawn from a study of chemoradiotherapy in HPV16-positive cancers. Overall study: Functional T-cell assays on two HPV16-positive patients' cells defined candidate HPV-specific clones and common TCR motifs.

Regarding the study as a whole: During treatment, candidate HPV-specific clones and E7-related motifs expanded in tumor. Only a couple of HPV16-positive patients supplied the functional HPV-specificity definition. In HPV16-positive patients, HPV-responsive T-cell expansion tracked better recurrence-free survival.

The chain links TRBV4-3 to TRBJ1-1; no definite D call. This sequence originates from a human donor with HPV-associated anogenital cancer. Specimen collection occurred from a patient who underwent chemoradiotherapy. As DNA, the CDR3 is TGCGCCAGCAGCCAAGAAGGTACCGGAGGGTTTCACACTGAAGCTTTCTTT. It specifies CASSQEGTGGFHTEAFF.